The sequence of this T cell receptor beta chain was determined in a study of T cells after yellow fever vaccination. Study-wide points: Bulk-population clonotypes that are abundant could appear as contaminants in FACS-sorted repertoires.

Worth noting for this clonotype: Its matching antigen is unknown.

One entry per CDR3 protein results from TCRdb running MiXCR on the 5' RACE reads. The sample has a few hundred thousand distinct CDR3 sequences; approximately 4% are singletons. Germline V CDR1 and CDR2: WSHSY, SAAADI. The CDR3 contains 13 residues. V lost 10 bases and J lost 6, with 16 bases in between. This clonotype was obtained from a man between 18 and 35 years old who received the YFV17D yellow fever vaccine. V is TRBV10-2 and J is TRBJ1-5; tentatively, D is TRBD1 (5 bases). The sequences come from PBMCs, collected 5 days after the yellow fever booster vaccination. As DNA, the CDR3 is TGCGCCACCCTGCAGGGACTGGCTCAGCCCCAGCATTTT. This sequence encodes CATLQGLAQPQHF.